These T cell receptor beta chains were read from a single sample in a study of cytomegalovirus exposure and HLA in healthy donors. Measured with immunoSEQ multiplex PCR; TCRdb has only the in-frame clones, and not every one. The table lists about 170,000 clones, 76% of them singletons. The sequencing sample was made of PBMCs. The origin of the receptors is a female donor in good health and CMV-seronegative. The CDR3 runs from the conserved cysteine through the conserved F or W. The D gene is left open where the match is weak. Rows may omit the clone size; those that give it use once, few, many or a size class.

- TRBJ1-2 TRBD1 TRBV7-2 CASTPDRGRYGYTF TGTGCCAGCACCCCGGACAGGGGACGCTATGGCTACACCTTC
- TRBJ1-2 - TRBV9 CASSVETPRGGYTF TGTGCCAGCAGCGTAGAAACACCTAGGGGTGGCTACACCTTC
- TRBJ2-3 - TRBV25-1 CASSDGSGGPSTDTQYF TGTGCCAGCAGTGACGGTAGTGGGGGCCCCAGCACAGATACGCAGTATTTT
once TRBJ1-4 TRBD1 TRBV6-5 CASSYSGQGREKLFF TGTGCCAGCAGTTACTCGGGACAGGGTAGGGAAAAACTGTTTTTT
few TRBJ2-2 TRBD1 TRBV4-1 CASSQDTGVPGELFF TGCGCCAGCAGCCAAGATACAGGGGTCCCCGGGGAGCTGTTTTTT
- TRBJ2-5 TRBD2 TRBV28 CATRTGGQETQYF TGTGCCACCAGAACGGGAGGACAAGAGACCCAGTACTTC
- TRBJ1-4 - TRBV5-6 CASSFAGLVSEKLFF TGTGCCAGCAGCTTCGCAGGGTTGGTGAGTGAAAAACTGTTTTTT
- TRBJ1-1 - TRBV5-1 CASSPRGFRTEAFF TGCGCCAGCAGCCCGAGGGGGTTTAGGACTGAAGCTTTCTTT
- TRBJ2-2 - TRBV2 CASRILRNTGELFF TGTGCCAGCAGGATTCTGCGGAACACCGGGGAGCTGTTTTTT
- TRBJ2-5 - TRBV14 CASSQGGSGYQETQYF TGTGCCAGCAGCCAAGGTGGTTCCGGGTACCAAGAGACCCAGTACTTC
few TRBJ2-2 - TRBV4-1 CASSPLLRPGANTGELFF TGCGCCAGCAGCCCCCTCCTGAGGCCTGGCGCGAACACCGGGGAGCTGTTTTTT
- TRBJ1-5 - TRBV4-2 CASSQESEGWEPQHF TGTGCCAGCAGCCAAGAGTCGGAGGGATGGGAGCCCCAGCATTTT
- TRBJ2-2 TRBD1 TRBV6-1 CASIRDRATGELFF TGTGCCAGCATACGGGACAGGGCCACCGGGGAGCTGTTTTTT
- TRBJ2-1 TRBD1 TRBV29-1 CSVNRGSNEQFF TGCAGCGTGAACAGGGGCTCCAATGAGCAGTTCTTC
- TRBJ2-1 - TRBV7-9 CASSSEQIPPYNEQFF TGTGCCAGCAGCTCGGAACAGATACCTCCTTACAATGAGCAGTTCTTC
- TRBJ1-1 - TRBV18 CASSPPAPGGAFF TGTGCCAGCTCACCACCGGCGCCAGGAGGCGCTTTCTTT
- TRBJ1-2 - TRBV29-1 CSVEGGAQGYGYTF TGCAGCGTTGAAGGGGGCGCCCAGGGGTATGGCTACACCTTC
- TRBJ2-7 TRBD1 TRBV27 CASRRQGGYEQYF TGTGCCAGCAGACGACAGGGGGGATACGAGCAGTACTTC